The clone carrying this TCR beta chain was recorded at least ten times. Its antigen is not identified. Diagnosis relied on clinical symptoms, serum thyroxine and TRAb, thyroid ultrasound and orbital computed tomography. This entry is derived from a study of T cells in Graves' hyperthyroidism and ophthalmopathy. Study outcomes and limitations: The model made its ophthalmopathy prediction, and onset followed a median around 6.5 months later.

Amplification of TCR beta CDR3 regions was performed using RNA transcripts as template. HTBI primers were the set used in a first-round RT-PCR of the TCR CDR3. TCRdb reprocessed the multiplex PCR reads with MiXCR, giving one entry per CDR3 protein. The repertoire holds 100,000 to 140,000 distinct CDR3 sequences, with 16% as singletons. CDR3 length: 12 residues. From germline, CDR1 is MDHEN and CDR2 SYDVKM. V lost 5 bases to trimming and J lost 9 bases, with 13 bases between them. Specimen: blood. The origin of this receptor is a woman aged 45 to 65 with Graves' hyperthyroidism. The rearrangement links TRBV28 to TRBJ1-1, with a possible D match to TRBD1 (5 bases). CDR3 loop: CASSGASTQAFF. CDR3 coding DNA: TGTGCCAGCAGTGGGGCCTCGACCCAAGCTTTCTTT.